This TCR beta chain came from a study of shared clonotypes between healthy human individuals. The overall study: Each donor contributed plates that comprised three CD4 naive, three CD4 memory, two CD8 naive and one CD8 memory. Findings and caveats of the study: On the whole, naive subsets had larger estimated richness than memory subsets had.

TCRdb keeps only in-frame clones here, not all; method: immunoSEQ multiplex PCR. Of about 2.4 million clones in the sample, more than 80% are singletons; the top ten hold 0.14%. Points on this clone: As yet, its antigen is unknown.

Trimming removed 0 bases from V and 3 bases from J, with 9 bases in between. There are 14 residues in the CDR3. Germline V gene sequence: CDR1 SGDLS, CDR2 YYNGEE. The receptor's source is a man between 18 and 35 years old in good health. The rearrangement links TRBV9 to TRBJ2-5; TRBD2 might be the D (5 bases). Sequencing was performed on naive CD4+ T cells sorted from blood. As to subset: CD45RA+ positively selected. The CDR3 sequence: CASSVGGPEETQYF. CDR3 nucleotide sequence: TGTGCCAGCAGCGTAGGAGGGCCGGAAGAGACCCAGTACTTC.